This T cell receptor beta chain was retrieved from a study of T cell changes during pregnancy in multiple sclerosis. Sequencing used immunoSEQ multiplex PCR; TCRdb keeps in-frame clones, though not all of them. The sample shows roughly 60,000 clones, just over 90% of them seen only once. The CDR3 consists of 15 residues. CDR1 is MRHNA, CDR2 SNTAGT, per germline. The V gene lost 3 bases and the J gene lost 1 base, with 10 bases spanning the gap. This clone showed up just once. The input for sequencing was CD4+ T cells from peripheral blood mononuclear cells, taken before pregnancy. The rearrangement joins TRBV6-4 to TRBJ2-1; D perhaps matches TRBD1 (6 bases). The receptor was derived from a female donor with multiple sclerosis, enrolled in a pregnancy study. The CDR3 loop reads CASSEVGGSYNEQFF. DNA of the CDR3: TGTGCCAGCAGTGAAGTAGGGGGATCCTACAATGAGCAGTTCTTC.